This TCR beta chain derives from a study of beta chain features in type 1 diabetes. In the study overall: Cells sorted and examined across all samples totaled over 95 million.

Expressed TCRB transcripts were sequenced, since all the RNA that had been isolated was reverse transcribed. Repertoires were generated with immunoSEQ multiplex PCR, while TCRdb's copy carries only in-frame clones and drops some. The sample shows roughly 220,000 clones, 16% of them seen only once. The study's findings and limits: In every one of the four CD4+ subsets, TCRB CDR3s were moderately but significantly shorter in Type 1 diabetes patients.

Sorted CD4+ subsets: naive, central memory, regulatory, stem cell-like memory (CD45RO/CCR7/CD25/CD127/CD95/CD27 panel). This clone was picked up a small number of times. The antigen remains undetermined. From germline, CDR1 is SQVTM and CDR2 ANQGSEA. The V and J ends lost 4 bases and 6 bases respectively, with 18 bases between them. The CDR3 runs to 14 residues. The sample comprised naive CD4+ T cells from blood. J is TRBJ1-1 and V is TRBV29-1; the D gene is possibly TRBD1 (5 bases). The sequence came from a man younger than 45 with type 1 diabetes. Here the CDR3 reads CSVAGRDSTAEAFF. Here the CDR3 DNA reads TGCAGCGTTGCCGGCAGGGACTCAACGGCTGAAGCTTTCTTT. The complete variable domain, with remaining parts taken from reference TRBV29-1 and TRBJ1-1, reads SAVISQKPSRDICQRGTSLTIQCQVDSQVTMMFWYRQQPGQSLTLIATANQGSEATYESGFVIDKFPISRPNLTFSTLTVSNMSPEDSSIYLCSVAGRDSTAEAFFGQGTRLTVV.